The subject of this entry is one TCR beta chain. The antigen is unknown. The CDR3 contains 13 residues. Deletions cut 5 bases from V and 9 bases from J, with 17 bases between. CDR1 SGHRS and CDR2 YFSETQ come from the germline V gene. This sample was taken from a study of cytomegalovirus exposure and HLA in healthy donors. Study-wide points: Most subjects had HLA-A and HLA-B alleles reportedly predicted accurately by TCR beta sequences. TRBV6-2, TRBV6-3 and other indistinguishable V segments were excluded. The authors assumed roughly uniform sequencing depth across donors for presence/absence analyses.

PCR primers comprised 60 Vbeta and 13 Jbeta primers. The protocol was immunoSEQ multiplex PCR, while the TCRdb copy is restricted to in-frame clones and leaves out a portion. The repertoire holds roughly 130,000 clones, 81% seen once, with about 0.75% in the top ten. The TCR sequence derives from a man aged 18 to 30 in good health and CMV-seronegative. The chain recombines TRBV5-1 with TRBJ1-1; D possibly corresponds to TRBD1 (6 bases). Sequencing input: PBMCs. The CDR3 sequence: CASREDLGAKAFF. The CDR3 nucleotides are TGCGCCAGCAGGGAGGATCTGGGGGCCAAAGCTTTCTTT.